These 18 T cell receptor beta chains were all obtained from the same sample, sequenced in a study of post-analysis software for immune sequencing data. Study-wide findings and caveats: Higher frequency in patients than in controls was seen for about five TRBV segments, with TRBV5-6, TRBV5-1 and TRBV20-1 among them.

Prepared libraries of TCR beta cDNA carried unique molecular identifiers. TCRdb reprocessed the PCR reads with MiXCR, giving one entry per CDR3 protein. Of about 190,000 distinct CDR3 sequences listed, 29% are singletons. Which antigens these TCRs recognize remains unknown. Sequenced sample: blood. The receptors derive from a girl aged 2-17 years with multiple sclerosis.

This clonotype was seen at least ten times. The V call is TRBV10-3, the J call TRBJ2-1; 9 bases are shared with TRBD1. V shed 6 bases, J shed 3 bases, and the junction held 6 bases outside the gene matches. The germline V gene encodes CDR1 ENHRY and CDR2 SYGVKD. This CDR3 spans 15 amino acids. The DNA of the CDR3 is TGTGCCATCAGCCCCGGACAGGGGATCTACAATGAGCAGTTCTTC. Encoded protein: CAISPGQGIYNEQFF.

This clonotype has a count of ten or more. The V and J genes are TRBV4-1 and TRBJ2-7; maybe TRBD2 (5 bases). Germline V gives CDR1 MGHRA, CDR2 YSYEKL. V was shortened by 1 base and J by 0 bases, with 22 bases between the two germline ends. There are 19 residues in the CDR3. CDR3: CASSQATGLGRYSSYEQYF. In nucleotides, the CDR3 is TGCGCCAGCAGCCAAGCTACGGGGTTAGGTCGGTATAGCTCCTACGAGCAGTACTTC.

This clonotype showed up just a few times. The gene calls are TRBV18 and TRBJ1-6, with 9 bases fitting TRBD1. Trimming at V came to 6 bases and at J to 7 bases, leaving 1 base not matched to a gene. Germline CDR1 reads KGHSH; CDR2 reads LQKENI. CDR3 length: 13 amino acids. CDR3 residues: CASSTGGNSPLHF. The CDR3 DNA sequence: TGTGCCAGCTCCACAGGGGGCAATTCACCCCTCCACTTT. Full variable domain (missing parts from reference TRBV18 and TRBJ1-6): NAGVMQNPRHLVRRRGQEARLRCSPMKGHSHVYWYRQLPEEGLKFMVYLQKENIIDESGMPKERFSAEFPKEGPSILRIQQVVRGDSAAYFCASSTGGNSPLHFGNGTRLTVT.

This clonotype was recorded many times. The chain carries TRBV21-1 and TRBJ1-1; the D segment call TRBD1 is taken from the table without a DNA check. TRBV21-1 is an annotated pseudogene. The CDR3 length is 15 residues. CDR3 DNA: TGTGCCAGCAGCCCCCGGGACAGGCTAGCCTCTGAAGCTTTCTTT. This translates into CASSPRDRLASEAFF.

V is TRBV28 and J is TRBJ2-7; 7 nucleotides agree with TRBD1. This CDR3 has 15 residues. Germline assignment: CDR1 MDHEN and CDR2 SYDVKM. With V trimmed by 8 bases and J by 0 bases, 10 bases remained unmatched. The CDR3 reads CASSRGQHISYEQYF. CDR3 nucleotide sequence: TGTGCCAGCTCGAGGGGACAGCATATCTCCTACGAGCAGTACTTC. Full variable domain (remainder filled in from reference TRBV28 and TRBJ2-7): DVKVTQSSRYLVKRTGEKVFLECVQDMDHENMFWYRQDPGLGLRLIYFSYDVKMKEKGDIPEGYSVSREKKERFSLILESASTNQTSMYLCASSRGQHISYEQYFGPGTRLTVT.

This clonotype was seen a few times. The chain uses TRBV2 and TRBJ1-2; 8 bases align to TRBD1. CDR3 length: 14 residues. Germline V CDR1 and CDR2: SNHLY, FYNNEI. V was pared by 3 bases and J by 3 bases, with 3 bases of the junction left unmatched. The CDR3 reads CASSEGQVYYGYTF. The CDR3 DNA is TGTGCCAGCAGTGAGGGACAGGTCTACTATGGCTACACCTTC.

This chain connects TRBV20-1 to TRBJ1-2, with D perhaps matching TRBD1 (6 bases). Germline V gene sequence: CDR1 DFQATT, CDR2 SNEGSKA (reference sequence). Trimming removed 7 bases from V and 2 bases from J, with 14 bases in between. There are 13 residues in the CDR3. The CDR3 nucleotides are TGCAGTGTACAGGACAGATCGAACTATGGCTACACCTTC. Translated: CSVQDRSNYGYTF.

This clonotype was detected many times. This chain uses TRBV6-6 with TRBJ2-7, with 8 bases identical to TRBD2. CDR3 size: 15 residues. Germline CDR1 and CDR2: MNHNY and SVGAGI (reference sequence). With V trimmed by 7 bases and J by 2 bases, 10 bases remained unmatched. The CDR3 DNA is TGTGCCAGCATCCCGGTAGGCGGGGGGACCTACGAGCAGTACTTC. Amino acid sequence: CASIPVGGGTYEQYF.

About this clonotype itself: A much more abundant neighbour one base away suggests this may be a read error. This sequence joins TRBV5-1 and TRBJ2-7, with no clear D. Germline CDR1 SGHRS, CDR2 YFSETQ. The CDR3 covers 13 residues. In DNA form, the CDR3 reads TGCACCAGCAGCTTGGCTAGCTCCTACGAGCAGTACTTC. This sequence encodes CTSSLASSYEQYF.

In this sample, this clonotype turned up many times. The chain's CDR3 is CASSLETAKQFF. The CDR3, as DNA: TGCGCCAGCAGCTTGGAGACAGCTAAGCAGTTCTTC. This sequence joins TRBV5-1 and TRBJ2-1, with D perhaps matching TRBD1 (5 bases). V was cut by 0 bases and J by 11 bases, with 9 bases left in between. Germline CDR1 is SGHRS and CDR2 is YFSETQ. The CDR3 spans 12 residues.

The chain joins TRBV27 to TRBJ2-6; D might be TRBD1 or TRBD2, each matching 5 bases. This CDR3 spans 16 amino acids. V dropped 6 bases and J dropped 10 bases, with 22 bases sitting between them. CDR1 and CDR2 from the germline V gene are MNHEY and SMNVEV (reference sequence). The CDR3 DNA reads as TGTGCCAGCAGCCTAGGGGTTGGGACCAATACGAACGTCCTGACTTTC. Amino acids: CASSLGVGTNTNVLTF.

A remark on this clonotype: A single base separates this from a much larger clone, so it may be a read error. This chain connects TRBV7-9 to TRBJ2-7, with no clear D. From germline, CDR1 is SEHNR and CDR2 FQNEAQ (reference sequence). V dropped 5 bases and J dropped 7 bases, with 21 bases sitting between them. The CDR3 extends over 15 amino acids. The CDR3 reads CASSITYRSYNEQYF. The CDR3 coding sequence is TGTGCCAGCAGCATTACCTATAGGTCCTACAATGAGCAGTACTTC. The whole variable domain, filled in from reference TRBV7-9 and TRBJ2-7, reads DTGVSQNPRHKITKRGQNVTFRCDPISEHNRLYWYRQTLGQGPEFLTYFQNEAQLEKSRLLSDRFSAERPKGSFSTLEIQRTEQGDSAMYLCASSITYRSYNEQYFGPGTRLTVT.

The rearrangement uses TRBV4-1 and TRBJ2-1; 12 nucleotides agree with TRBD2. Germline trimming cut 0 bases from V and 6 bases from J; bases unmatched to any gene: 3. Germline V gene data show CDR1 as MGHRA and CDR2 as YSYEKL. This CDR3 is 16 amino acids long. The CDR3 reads CASSQESGLAGNEQFF. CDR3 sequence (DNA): TGCGCCAGCAGCCAAGAATCGGGACTAGCGGGCAATGAGCAGTTCTTC.

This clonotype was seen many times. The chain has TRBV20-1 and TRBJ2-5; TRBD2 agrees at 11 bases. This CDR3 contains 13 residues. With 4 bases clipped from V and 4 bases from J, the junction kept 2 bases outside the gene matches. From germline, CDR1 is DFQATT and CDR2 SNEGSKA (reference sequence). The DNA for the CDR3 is TGCAGTGCTACGACTAGCGGGGTAGAGACCCAGTACTTC. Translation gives CSATTSGVETQYF.

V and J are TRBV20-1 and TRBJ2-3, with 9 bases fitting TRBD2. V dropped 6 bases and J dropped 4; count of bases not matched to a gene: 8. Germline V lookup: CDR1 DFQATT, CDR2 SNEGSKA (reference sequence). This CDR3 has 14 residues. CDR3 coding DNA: TGCAGTGCAATAGCGGGAGACCGGGCAGATACGCAGTATTTT. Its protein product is CSAIAGDRADTQYF.

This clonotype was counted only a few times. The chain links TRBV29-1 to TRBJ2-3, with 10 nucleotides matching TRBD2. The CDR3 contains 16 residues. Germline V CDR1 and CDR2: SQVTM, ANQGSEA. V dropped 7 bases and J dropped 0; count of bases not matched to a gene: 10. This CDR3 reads CSARKLAGSSTDTQYF. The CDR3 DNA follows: TGCAGCGCCAGGAAACTAGCGGGGTCTAGCACAGATACGCAGTATTTT.

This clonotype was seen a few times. The CDR3 coding sequence is TGCGCCAGCAGTCCAAGCGGGAGGGCCTCCTACGAGCAGTACTTC. Translated: CASSPSGRASYEQYF. The genes are TRBV5-1 and TRBJ2-7, with 10 bases lining up with TRBD2. Germline-derived CDR1 and CDR2 are SGHRS and YFSETQ. The CDR3 sequence is 15 residues long. V shed 5 bases and J 0 bases; nucleotides not matched to a gene: 5.

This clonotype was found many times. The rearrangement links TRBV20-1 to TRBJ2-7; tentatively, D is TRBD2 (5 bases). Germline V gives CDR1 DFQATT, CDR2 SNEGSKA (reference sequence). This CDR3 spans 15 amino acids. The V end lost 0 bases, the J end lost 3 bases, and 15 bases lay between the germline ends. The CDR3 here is CSARDSRGAVYEQYF. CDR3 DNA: TGCAGTGCTAGAGATTCCCGGGGTGCTGTCTACGAGCAGTACTTC.